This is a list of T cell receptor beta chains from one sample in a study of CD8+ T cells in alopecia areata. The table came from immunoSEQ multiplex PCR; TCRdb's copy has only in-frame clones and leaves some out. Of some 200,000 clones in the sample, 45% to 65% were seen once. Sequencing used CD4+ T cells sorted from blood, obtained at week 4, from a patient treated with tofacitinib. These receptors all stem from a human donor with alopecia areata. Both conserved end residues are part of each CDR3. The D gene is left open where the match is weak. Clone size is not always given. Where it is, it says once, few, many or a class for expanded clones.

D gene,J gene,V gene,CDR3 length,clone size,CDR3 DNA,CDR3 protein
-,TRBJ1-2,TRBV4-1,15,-,TGCGCCAGCAGCCAAGCCCCGACAGGAGGGAGTGGCTACACCTTC,CASSQAPTGGSGYTF
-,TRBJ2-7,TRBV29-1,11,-,TGCAGCGTTTCCAGTAGCTACGAGCAGTACTTC,CSVSSSYEQYF
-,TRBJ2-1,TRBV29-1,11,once,TGCAGCGTTCGGGGACTCGATGAGCAGTTCTTC,CSVRGLDEQFF
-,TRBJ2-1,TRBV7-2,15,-,TGTGCCAGCAGCCCGAATTACAGCTCCTACAATGAGCAGTTCTTC,CASSPNYSSYNEQFF
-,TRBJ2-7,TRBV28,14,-,TGTGCCAGCAGTCCATACAGAGCCCTCTACGAGCAGTACTTC,CASSPYRALYEQYF
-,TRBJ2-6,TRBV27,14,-,TGTGCCAGCAGTGCCCTCTCTGGGGCCAACGTCCTGACTTTC,CASSALSGANVLTF
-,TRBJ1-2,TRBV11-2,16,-,TGTGCCAGCAGCGAGGGTGAGGGGCCCCGTTTCTATGGCTACACCTTC,CASSEGEGPRFYGYTF
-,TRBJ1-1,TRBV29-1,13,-,TGCAGCTTCCGGAAGGACGGGAACACTGAAGCTTTCTTT,CSFRKDGNTEAFF
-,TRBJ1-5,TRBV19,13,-,TGTGCCAGCTCGAGGGGGATCAATCAGCCCCAGCATTTT,CASSRGINQPQHF
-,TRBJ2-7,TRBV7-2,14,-,TGTGCCAGCAGCTCCCCCAGGGTAGCCTACGAGCAGTACTTC,CASSSPRVAYEQYF
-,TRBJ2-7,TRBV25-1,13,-,TGTGCCAGCAATCCCGGGACCCCCAACGAGCAGTACTTC,CASNPGTPNEQYF
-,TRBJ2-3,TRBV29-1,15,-,TGCAGCGTTCAAGGGGAACAGGGAGGCACAGATACGCAGTATTTT,CSVQGEQGGTDTQYF
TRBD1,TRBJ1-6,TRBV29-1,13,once,TGCAGCGCTAGGACAGGGGGCAATTCACCCCTCCACTTT,CSARTGGNSPLHF
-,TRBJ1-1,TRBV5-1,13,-,TGCGCCAGCAGCTTTGACAGGAACACTGAAGCTTTCTTT,CASSFDRNTEAFF
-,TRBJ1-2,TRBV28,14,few,TGTGCCAGCAGTTTGGGGGCAGGGAACTATGGCTACACCTTC,CASSLGAGNYGYTF
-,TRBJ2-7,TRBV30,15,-,TGTGCCTGGAGTGTACCCGGGGGAACGCTCTACGAGCAGTACTTC,CAWSVPGGTLYEQYF
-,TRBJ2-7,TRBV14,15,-,TGTGCCAGCAGCCAAGTAGGCAGGGGACCCTACGAGCAGTACTTC,CASSQVGRGPYEQYF
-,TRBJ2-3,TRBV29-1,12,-,TGCAGCGTTGACGGTCTCACAGATACGCAGTATTTT,CSVDGLTDTQYF
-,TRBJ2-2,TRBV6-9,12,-,TGTGCCAGCAGTCTACCGCCCGGGGAGCTGTTTTTT,CASSLPPGELFF
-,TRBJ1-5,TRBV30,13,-,TGTGCCTGGGGGCGGAGGGGGAATCAGCCCCAGCATTTT,CAWGRRGNQPQHF
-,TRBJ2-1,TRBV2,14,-,TGTGCCAGCAGTGAAGGGGGCAGCCTAAATGAGCAGTTCTTC,CASSEGGSLNEQFF
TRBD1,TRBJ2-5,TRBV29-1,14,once,TGCAGCGTGACCGGGACAGGGGGCTGGGAGACCCAGTACTTC,CSVTGTGGWETQYF
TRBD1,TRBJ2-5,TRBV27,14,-,TGTGCCAGCAGGGGAAACAGGGGTAGAGAGACCCAGTACTTC,CASRGNRGRETQYF
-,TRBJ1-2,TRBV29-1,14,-,TGCAGCGTGATATCTTACAGGGCTAACTATGGCTACACCTTC,CSVISYRANYGYTF
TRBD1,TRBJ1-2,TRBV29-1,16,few,TGCAGCGTTGAAAGACAGGGGGCGACGCCACGTTATGGCTACACCTTC,CSVERQGATPRYGYTF
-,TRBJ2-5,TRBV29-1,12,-,TGCAGCGTTGCTAACAGGGAAGAGACCCAGTACTTC,CSVANREETQYF
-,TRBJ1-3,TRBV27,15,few,TGTGCCAGCAGTACCCGGCGGGACGCTGGAAACACCATATATTTT,CASSTRRDAGNTIYF
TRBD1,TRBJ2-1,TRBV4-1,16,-,TGCGCCAGCAGCCAAGCGACAGGGGGCGCGAACAATGAGCAGTTCTTC,CASSQATGGANNEQFF
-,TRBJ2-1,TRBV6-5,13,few,TGTGCCAGCAGGGGGACTCGATACAATGAGCAGTTCTTC,CASRGTRYNEQFF